A single sample is the source of the 9 T cell receptor beta chains below, sequenced in a study of breast tumors, draining lymph nodes, adjacent tissues. Each CDR3 protein is one row after TCRdb ran MiXCR on the multiplex PCR reads. This table holds 150,000 to 200,000 distinct CDR3 sequences, around a third found once. Breast cancer patients provided tissue from their axillary draining lymph nodes. The sample comprised axillary lymph node tissue. All receptors derive from a female donor with breast cancer. Some clones in this sample may be carry-over from other donors' samples.

As concerns this clonotype: A much larger clone sits a single nucleotide away, making a read error possible. This chain joins TRBV6-6 and TRBJ2-3; TRBD2 aligns across 9 bases. Germline CDR1 MNHNY, CDR2 SVGAGI (reference sequence). V shed 5 bases, J shed 1 base, and the junction held 7 bases outside the gene matches. The CDR3 sequence is 16 residues long. The CDR3 loop reads CASSHGVAGGTDTQYF. For the CDR3, the DNA is TGTGCCAGCAGTCACGGGGTAGCGGGGGGCACAGATACGCAGTATTTT.

Remarks on this clonotype: One base away lies a much larger clone, so this may be a sequencing read error. The V call is TRBV20-1, the J call TRBJ2-7; D not certain. V lost 0 bases, J lost 6 bases, and 15 bases lay in between. This CDR3 comprises 14 residues. Germline-derived CDR1 and CDR2 are DFQATT and SNEGSKA (reference sequence). CDR3 sequence (DNA): TGCAGTGCTAGAGAAGGGTTTTGGACCGCCGAGCAGTACTTC. Residues: CSAREGFWTAEQYF.

The chain couples TRBV28 to TRBJ1-2; D unresolved. Germline V lookup: CDR1 MDHEN, CDR2 SYDVKM. The ends were cut back, 4 bases at V and 5 bases at J, with 11 bases in the middle. This CDR3 has 13 amino acids. The CDR3 DNA follows: TGTGCCAGCAGTTCTCCCCCATTTTATGGCTACACCTTC. This sequence encodes CASSSPPFYGYTF.

This clonotype has ten or more counts. The J gene is TRBJ2-5, the V gene TRBV5-6; D not certain. Looked up from germline, CDR1 is SGHDT and CDR2 is YYEEEE. V was cut by 1 base and J by 2 bases, with 6 bases left in between. CDR3 length: 13 amino acids. CDR3 sequence reads: CASSLWPQETQYF. The CDR3 nucleotides read TGTGCCAGCAGCTTGTGGCCGCAAGAGACCCAGTACTTC.

V is TRBV18 and J is TRBJ1-1; D gene uncertain. V was clipped by 8 bases and J by 7 bases, with 11 bases between them. This CDR3 is built from 11 residues. Germline-derived CDR1 and CDR2 are KGHSH and LQKENI. CDR3 sequence: CASRSGDEAFF. DNA for the CDR3: TGTGCCAGCCGATCCGGGGATGAAGCTTTCTTT.

The chain recombines TRBV9 with TRBJ1-2; D possibly corresponds to TRBD1 (6 bases). The J call is uncertain, as TRBJ2-7 better fits the DNA end. The CDR3 is made up of 14 amino acids. Germline values: CDR1 SGDLS, CDR2 YYNGEE. The DNA for the CDR3 is TGTGCCAGCAGCGTCCGGGACAAGGCGAACGAGCAGTACTTC. It codes for CASSVRDKANEQYF.

This clonotype was seen at least ten times. The chain joins TRBV7-8 to TRBJ2-7, with no clear D. Germline V gives CDR1 SGHVS, CDR2 FQNEAQ. The CDR3 extends over 16 amino acids. V was shortened by 5 bases and J by 1 base, with 18 bases between the two germline ends. Here the CDR3 reads CASSLIPTAQSYEQYF. The CDR3 nucleotides are TGTGCCAGCAGCCTCATCCCCACGGCACAATCCTACGAGCAGTACTTC.

This clonotype came up a few times. The chain has TRBV28 and TRBJ2-1; 7 bases align to TRBD2. Trimming at V came to 5 bases and at J to 7 bases, leaving 11 bases not matched to a gene. The length of the CDR3 is 15 residues. Germline V gene data show CDR1 as MDHEN and CDR2 as SYDVKM. CDR3 in amino acids: CASSPVGERDNEQFF. The CDR3 DNA sequence: TGTGCCAGCAGTCCCGTGGGGGAGCGGGATAATGAGCAGTTCTTC. Variable domain in full (rest from reference TRBV28 and TRBJ2-1): DVKVTQSSRYLVKRTGEKVFLECVQDMDHENMFWYRQDPGLGLRLIYFSYDVKMKEKGDIPEGYSVSREKKERFSLILESASTNQTSMYLCASSPVGERDNEQFFGPGTRLTVL.

In this sample, this clonotype turned up many times. V usage is TRBV5-1 and J usage is TRBJ2-1; tentatively, D is TRBD2 (5 bases). Deletions cut 3 bases from V and 1 base from J, with 8 bases between. Germline V gives CDR1 SGHRS, CDR2 YFSETQ. CDR3 size: 14 residues. The CDR3 DNA follows: TGCGCCAGCAGCTCACTAGTTTCCTACAATGAGCAGTTCTTC. Translated: CASSSLVSYNEQFF.